This TCR beta chain was profiled in a study of blood T cells in healthy people across ages (dated by TCRdb to between 2014 and 2016). The study in broad terms: In model experiments, template switching captured about one uniquely barcoded TCR beta cDNA molecule for every two T cells. Four age groups were formed from the donors: young (average about 15 years), middle-aged (approximately 41), aged (roughly 59) and long-lived (about 80). To avoid experimental bias, donors of different ages were spread randomly across the sequencing lanes. Age-related changes in TCR beta repertoire diversity were measured in the study by deep sequencing normalized with unique cDNA molecular identifiers. Using the same blood draw, the study looked at two additional independent replicas of 1 million unique cDNA reads for two donors, one aged 18 to 29 and the other aged 80 or older.

Measured from the cysteine to the phenylalanine, the CDR3 is 14 residues long. Only CDR3 DNA remains: 42 bases, in frame from the first base. Reading the germline V gene gives CDR1 MNHEY and CDR2 SVGEGT. V is trimmed back by 7 bases and J by 4 bases, and the junction contains 9 bases that no gene match accounts for. The investigation overall reported the following: Estimates of total diversity based on one million sequenced T cells were considered lower bounds and underestimates. Because donor CMV infection status was unknown, age-related changes in expanded clonotypes were potentially confounded. Because profiling used bulk unsorted PBMCs, naive and antigen-experienced compartments could not be compared conclusively. There was a strong correlation between observed TCR beta diversity and the percentage of naive T cells measured by flow cytometry. As age increased, observed TCR beta diversity per million T cells dropped in a roughly linear way, and a significant reduction was already evident by age about 40. Compared with the aged group, the long-lived group had more naive CD4+ T cells, fewer expanded clones and increased TCR diversity, a pattern suggesting age selection.

To prepare the library, 5' RACE was applied. These reads were obtained on an Illumina HiSeq 2500. A second PCR of roughly 7 to 11 cycles was performed with a sample-barcoded 5' primer and a J-beta primer mix. A unique molecular identifier was introduced onto each TCR beta cDNA molecule by a template-switch 5' adaptor carrying 12 random nucleotides. Each sample yielded at least 2.5 million CDR3-containing paired-end reads. First-strand cDNA was synthesized from all RNA with the Mint cDNA synthesis kit, primed by a TRBC-specific oligonucleotide. Following uracil-DNA glycosylase treatment, a first 18-cycle PCR with universal primers M1SS and BC2_uni_R was performed on all cDNA. Per the original workflow: For normalization, 1 million high-quality reads, each with a distinct molecular identifier, were randomly selected from each sample. Instead of being binned into consensus sequences, reads that shared molecular identifiers were thrown out. MiTCR, set to a Q25 quality threshold and the strictest error-elimination algorithm, was used for CDR3 identification, clonotype clustering and error correction. Lower-bound total TCR beta diversity was estimated with a nonparametric unseen species model using Euler transformation. Using fastp at Q25 and MiXCR, TCRdb reprocessed the public reads and kept productive beta chains. Each entry merges the rows of one CDR3 protein and shows their most common DNA and genes. What appears here as the V and J calls and clone size reflects TCRdb's work, not the paper's. The table for this sample lists around 1.5 million distinct CDR3 sequences; 35% to 45% of them were counted only once. Clones ranked in the top ten supply 7.9% of the sample.

The approximately 40 donors, aged about 6 to 95 years, were systemically healthy Caucasian individuals from Russia. About 9.1 milliliters of peripheral blood were collected from each donor into EDTA-treated Vacutainer tubes. Ficoll-Paque density-gradient centrifugation was used to isolate PBMCs, with at least 7 million obtained per sample. Trizol reagent was used to extract total RNA from PBMCs, with at least 5.5 micrograms per sample. For every donor, flow cytometry on a PBMC aliquot measured the percentage of naive CD45RAhigh/CD27high T cells. This clonotype came up a few times. Its antigen is still unknown. No clone much larger than this one lies a single base away; base qualities are absent.

The chain is made from TRBV6-2 or TRBV6-3 and TRBJ2-7, with 8 central nucleotides matching TRBD1. The sequencing sample was made of blood. The receptor comes from a woman between 18 and 29 years old in good health. The nucleotide sequence reads TGTGCCAGCACCAGGACAGGGTTCGTGTACGAGCAGTACTTC. Its product reads: CASTRTGFVYEQYF.